This TCR beta chain came from a study of T cell responses to AZD1222 COVID-19 vaccine. Assay used: immunoSEQ multiplex PCR; TCRdb lists only in-frame clones, some missing. This table holds 75,000 to 95,000 clones, roughly 86% found once. Overall study findings and caveats: The study sampled repertoires only after the peak T cell response.

On this clone: Its antigen is unidentified.

From germline, CDR1 is PRHDT and CDR2 FYEKMQ (reference sequence). The CDR3 extends over 14 amino acids. Trimming took 0 bases from V and 3 from J, leaving 6 bases between them. The source of this sequence is an adult in good health. The sequencing here drew on peripheral blood, taken on day 0 of MenACWY control vaccination. This chain links TRBV13 with TRBJ2-1; D unclear. The CDR3 coding sequence is TGTGCCAGCAGCTTAGGTACACACTACAATGAGCAGTTCTTC. Its translation: CASSLGTHYNEQFF.